What follows describes a single T cell receptor (beta chain). Its antigen is undetermined. As for treatment: approximately 11-day PBMC culture with coronavirus spike peptide pools or control peptides (ViraFEST assay). The sample is drawn from a study of vaccination and CD4 T cells after COVID-19. The wider study: For post-vaccine samples, collection took place a median roughly 72 days after dose two, ranging from 14 to 241. No peptide, an HIV-1 Nef pool, or a CEFX pool was what each control culture received.

The CDR3 runs 13 residues. Germline V gives CDR1 SNHLY, CDR2 FYNNEI. V was trimmed by 1 base and J by 4 bases, leaving 8 bases between them. An Oncomine TCR Beta short-read assay was used to sequence the DNA from cultured CD4+ T cells. TCRdb reprocessed the PCR reads with MiXCR, giving one entry per CDR3 protein. The sample contains 11,000 or so distinct CDR3 sequences, approximately 50% of which appear only once. The receptor's source is a human donor who had recovered from COVID-19. The rearrangement links TRBV2 to TRBJ2-7; possibly TRBD2 for D (6 bases). The source material was CD4+ T cells from blood, cultured in vitro. CDR3 DNA sequence: TGTGCCAGCAGTGAAGGACTAGAGTACGAGCAGTACTTC. Amino acid sequence: CASSEGLEYEQYF.